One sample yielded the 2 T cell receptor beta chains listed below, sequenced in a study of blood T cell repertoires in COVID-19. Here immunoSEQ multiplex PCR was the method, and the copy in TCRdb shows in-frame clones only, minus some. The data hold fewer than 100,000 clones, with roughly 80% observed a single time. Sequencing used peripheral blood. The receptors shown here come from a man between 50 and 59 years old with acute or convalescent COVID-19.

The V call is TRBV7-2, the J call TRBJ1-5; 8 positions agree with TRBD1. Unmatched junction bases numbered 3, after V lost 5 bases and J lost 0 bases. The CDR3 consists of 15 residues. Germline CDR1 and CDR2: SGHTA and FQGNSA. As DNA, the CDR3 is TGTGCCAGCAGCCCTGACAGGGGTAGCAATCAGCCCCAGCATTTT. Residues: CASSPDRGSNQPQHF. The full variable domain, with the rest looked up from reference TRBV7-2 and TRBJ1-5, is GAGVSQSPSNKVTEKGKDVELRCDPISGHTALYWYRQSLGQGLEFLIYFQGNSAPDKSGLPSDRFSAERTGGSVSTLTIQRTQQEDSAVYLCASSPDRGSNQPQHFGDGTRLSIL.

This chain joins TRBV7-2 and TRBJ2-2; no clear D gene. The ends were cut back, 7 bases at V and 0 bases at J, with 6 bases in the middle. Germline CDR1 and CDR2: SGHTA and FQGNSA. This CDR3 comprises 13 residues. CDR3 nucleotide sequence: TGTGCCAGCACCGCTACGAACACCGGGGAGCTGTTTTTT. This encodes CASTATNTGELFF. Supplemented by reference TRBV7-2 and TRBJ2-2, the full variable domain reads GAGVSQSPSNKVTEKGKDVELRCDPISGHTALYWYRQSLGQGLEFLIYFQGNSAPDKSGLPSDRFSAERTGGSVSTLTIQRTQQEDSAVYLCASTATNTGELFFGEGSRLTVL.